This entry features one T cell receptor (beta chain) sequence. The antigen is not known. These data are taken from a study of cytomegalovirus exposure and HLA in healthy donors. Primers for the PCR totalled 60 Vbeta and 13 Jbeta. Produced via immunoSEQ multiplex PCR; TCRdb's table is partial and in-frame only. The sample holds 200,000 to 250,000 clones, about 80% seen once. Findings and caveats of the study: Altogether, about 160 TCR beta chains were recorded as cytomegalovirus-associated. Segments of the TCR beta V type were, in most cases, productive about 87% or about 30% of the time in an earlier analysis. As a later analysis showed, a missense DCLRE1C variant was linked to trimming of TCR beta V- and J-genes.

This clonotype was sampled from a woman aged 35 to 49 in good health and CMV-seronegative. The sample taken for sequencing was PBMCs.

The CDR3 DNA follows: TGTGCCAGCAGCTTAGTTAAGGGGCTTACGGCTGACTATGGCTACACCTTC. Translated, it gives CASSLVKGLTADYGYTF. The chain recombines TRBV13 with TRBJ1-2, with a weak D call TRBD1 (5 bases). The CDR3 has 17 amino acids. Germline lookup yields CDR1 PRHDT and CDR2 FYEKMQ (reference sequence). Trimming took 1 base from V and 3 from J, leaving 18 bases between them.